The T cell receptor (beta chain) described here comes from a study of blood T cell repertoires in COVID-19. In the study overall: COVID-19 samples from acute and convalescent phases originated in the United States, Italy and Spain.

In the original processing: Nucleated cell counts were estimated from reference gene primer amplification. Only in-frame clones appear in the TCRdb table, and some are missing; sequencing was by immunoSEQ multiplex PCR. V, J and clone size reflect that table, while D and trimming were determined from the DNA. The sample has 100,000 to 150,000 clones, 84% seen once; the top ten hold approximately 13%. This CDR3 spans 14 amino acids. Germline V gives CDR1 KGHDR, CDR2 SFDVKD. V trimming: 8 bases; J trimming: 8 bases; junction bases outside the gene matches: 9. V and J are TRBV24-1 and TRBJ2-1; 9 positions match TRBD1. Sequencing used peripheral blood. The sequence came from a woman under 40 who had recovered from COVID-19. CDR3 in amino acids: CATKGQGTGDEQFF. The CDR3 nucleotides read TGTGCCACCAAGGGACAGGGAACGGGAGATGAGCAGTTCTTC.